This TCR beta chain was recovered during a study of blood T cell repertoires in COVID-19. Study information: T cells, B-cell-depleted T cells, or PBMCs supplied cDNA or gDNA.

This clone was seen only a few times. Using immunoSEQ multiplex PCR, the repertoire was profiled, and TCRdb retains in-frame clones only, with some absent. The data hold about 520,000 clones, with 80% to 90% observed a single time. The CDR3 loop spans 15 amino acids. J gave up 6 bases and V 2 bases, and 10 bases lay outside the gene matches. Looked up from germline, CDR1 is SGHTA and CDR2 is FQGNSA. The chain combines TRBV7-2 with TRBJ2-7; 7 nucleotides match TRBD2. This receptor was obtained from a human donor in a cohort sampled during active COVID-19. Sequencing was performed on peripheral blood. The CDR3 is CASSLRIGLVSEQYF. DNA for the CDR3: TGTGCCAGCAGCTTACGTATCGGACTAGTCAGCGAGCAGTACTTC.